This TCR beta chain originates from a study of CD8+ T cells in alopecia areata. Overall study: Patients in the treated group were given tofacitinib by mouth, 5 to 10 mg twice a day.

RNA extraction and reverse transcription yielded cDNA as sequencing template. Clones were sequenced by immunoSEQ multiplex PCR, and TCRdb holds only the in-frame ones, with some missing. The sample includes some 220,000 clones, more than 45% of them seen just once. This clone was seen a few times. What it recognizes is unknown. This CDR3 spans 12 amino acids. CDR1 and CDR2 (germline): MNHNS, SASEGT. The V gene lost 6 bases and the J gene lost 6 bases, with 9 bases spanning the gap. The study's findings and limits: One nonresponder makes the tie between baseline CD8+ expansion and response uncertain. Scalp clonality dropped significantly under tofacitinib, as did expanded CD8+ top-100 clones.

The treatment was: oral pan-JAK inhibitor, 5-10 mg twice daily. This TCR was recovered from a human donor with alopecia areata. Sequencing was performed on CD4+ T cells sorted from blood, taken at week 4, from a patient treated with tofacitinib. The rearrangement joins TRBV6-1 to TRBJ2-1; D is unresolved. CDR3 loop: CASSLVGNEQFF. DNA of the CDR3: TGTGCCAGCAGCCTAGTTGGCAATGAGCAGTTCTTC.